Below, 10 T cell receptor beta chains from the same sample are listed, as sequenced in a study of T cell responses to AZD1222 COVID-19 vaccine. TCRdb's table, derived via immunoSEQ multiplex PCR, lists solely in-frame clones and lacks some. The sample includes 75,000 to 100,000 clones, 65% to 90% of them seen just once. Sequenced material: peripheral blood, taken on day 0 of AZD1222 vaccination. These receptors all stem from an adult in good health.

The genes are TRBV6-6 and TRBJ1-3, with 8 bases aligning to TRBD1. The CDR3 runs to 15 residues. Germline V CDR1 and CDR2: MNHNY, SVGAGI (reference sequence). J was trimmed by 4 bases and V by 8 bases; bases with no gene match: 10. CDR3 nucleotides: TGTGCCAGCTCGAAGGACAGGGTTGAAGGAAACACCATATATTTT. Its translation: CASSKDRVEGNTIYF.

The rearrangement links TRBV10-2 to TRBJ1-1, with D possibly being TRBD1 (5 bases). Between the trimmed V and J ends, which lost 4 bases and 1 base, there was a span of 7 bases. The CDR3 sequence is 13 residues long. Germline V gene data show CDR1 as WSHSY and CDR2 as SAAADI. The CDR3 is CASSGQPNTEAFF. CDR3 in DNA: TGCGCCAGCAGTGGACAGCCGAACACTGAAGCTTTCTTT.

The rearrangement links TRBV30 to TRBJ1-2; no clear D gene. Trimming stripped 0 bases from V and 1 base from J, with 9 bases between. The germline V gene has CDR1 GTSNPN and CDR2 SVGIG (reference sequence). The CDR3 spans 14 residues. CDR3 bases: TGTGCCTGGAGTGTACGCGGCGGTAACTATGGCTACACCTTC. Encoded protein: CAWSVRGGNYGYTF.

CDR3 coding DNA: TGTGCCAGCAGCCTCAGGGTGACCGGCTACTGTACTGGAAACACCATATATTTT. This gives the protein CASSLRVTGYCTGNTIYF. This chain joins TRBV21-1 and TRBJ1-3; the table names TRBD1, a call not compared with the DNA. TRBV21-1 is classified as a pseudogene. This CDR3 has 18 amino acids.

The chain links TRBV9 to TRBJ1-1, with D unresolved. V lost 0 bases to trimming and J lost 1 base, with 7 bases between them. This CDR3 comprises 14 residues. Germline V gene data show CDR1 as SGDLS and CDR2 as YYNGEE. The CDR3: CASSVVGANTEAFF. CDR3 in DNA: TGTGCCAGCAGCGTAGTTGGCGCGAACACTGAAGCTTTCTTT.

Only one count was recorded for this clone. The J gene is TRBJ1-2, the V gene TRBV27, with D hard to call. V gave up 0 bases and J gave up 5 bases, with 10 bases separating them. The CDR3 loop spans 14 amino acids. Germline V gene sequence: CDR1 MNHEY, CDR2 SMNVEV (reference sequence). CDR3 protein: CASSLSGQQYGYTF. CDR3 bases: TGTGCCAGCAGTTTATCAGGGCAGCAATATGGCTACACCTTC.

The V and J genes are TRBV12-3 or TRBV12-4 and TRBJ2-5; D may correspond to TRBD1 or TRBD2 (5 bases each). Trimming cost V 6 bases and J 5 bases, with 13 bases left between them. The CDR3 is made up of 13 amino acids. CDR3 loop: CASRGRVGETQYF. In nucleotides, the CDR3 is TGTGCCAGCAGGGGACGGGTGGGGGAGACCCAGTACTTC.

The chain uses TRBV5-1 and TRBJ1-5; unclear D gene. The CDR3 is 14 amino acids. Trimming shortened V by 1 base and J by 2 bases, and 7 bases separated the two germline ends. Germline CDR1 reads SGHRS; CDR2 reads YFSETQ. CDR3 sequence: CASSLWGGNQPQHF. The CDR3 DNA follows: TGCGCCAGCAGCTTGTGGGGAGGCAATCAGCCCCAGCATTTT.

The rearrangement joins TRBV28 to TRBJ1-5; D gene uncertain. V dropped 5 bases and J dropped 8 bases, with 10 bases sitting between them. CDR1 and CDR2 from the germline V gene are MDHEN and SYDVKM. This CDR3 has 12 amino acids. The CDR3 reads CASSPPGKPQHF. The DNA for the CDR3 is TGTGCCAGCAGTCCTCCCGGGAAGCCCCAGCATTTT. The full variable domain, with the rest looked up from reference TRBV28 and TRBJ1-5, is DVKVTQSSRYLVKRTGEKVFLECVQDMDHENMFWYRQDPGLGLRLIYFSYDVKMKEKGDIPEGYSVSREKKERFSLILESASTNQTSMYLCASSPPGKPQHFGDGTRLSIL.

The chain couples TRBV7-9 to TRBJ2-2, with 9 bases that match TRBD1. Germline CDR1 SEHNR, CDR2 FQNEAQ (reference sequence). This CDR3 region has 14 residues. Trimming cost V 6 bases and J 5 bases; bases outside gene matches: 4. The CDR3: CASRGTGSTGELFF. The CDR3 region has the DNA TGTGCCAGCAGAGGGACAGGGAGTACCGGGGAGCTGTTTTTT.